This T cell receptor (beta chain) came from a study of shared clonotypes between healthy human individuals. The test was conducted at deep level. Data came from immunoSEQ multiplex PCR; TCRdb stores just in-frame clones and leaves some out. The sample lists 2,500,000 or so clones, 80% to 95% occurring once. Germline loops: CDR1 MNHEY, CDR2 SMNVEV (reference sequence). The CDR3 runs 15 residues. Germline trimming cut 3 bases from V and 1 base from J; bases unmatched to any gene: 2. The sequence came from a man between 18 and 29 years old in good health. Some clones in this sample may be carry-over from other donors' samples. This rearrangement joins TRBV27 to TRBJ2-5, with 10 positions matching TRBD2. The sequenced sample was naive CD4+ T cells from PBMCs. The subset denotes: CD45RA+ positively selected. This chain's CDR3 is CASSLLAGGQETQYF. The CDR3 nucleotides read TGTGCCAGCAGTTTGTTAGCGGGGGGCCAAGAGACCCAGTACTTC.